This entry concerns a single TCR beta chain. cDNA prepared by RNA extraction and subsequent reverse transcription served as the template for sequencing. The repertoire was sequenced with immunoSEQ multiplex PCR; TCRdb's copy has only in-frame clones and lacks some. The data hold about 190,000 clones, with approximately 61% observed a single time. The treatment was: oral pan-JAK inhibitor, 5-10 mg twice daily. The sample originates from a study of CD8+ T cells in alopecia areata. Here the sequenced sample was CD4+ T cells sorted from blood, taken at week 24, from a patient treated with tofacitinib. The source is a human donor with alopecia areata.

The CDR3 sequence: CATRGRTAEAFF. The CDR3 DNA follows: TGTGCCACCAGGGGAAGGACAGCGGAAGCTTTCTTT. The V call is TRBV19, the J call TRBJ1-1; D is perhaps TRBD1 (6 bases). CDR1 and CDR2 from the germline V gene are LNHDA and SQIVND (reference sequence). Trimming removed 10 bases at V and 8 bases at J, with 17 bases between. CDR3 size: 12 residues.